The 16 T cell receptor beta chains in this list originate from one sample, sequenced in a study of blood T cell repertoires in COVID-19. The table came from immunoSEQ multiplex PCR; TCRdb's copy has only in-frame clones and leaves some out. The data hold about 180,000 clones, with around 77% observed a single time. The specimen was peripheral blood. All receptors come from a man in his sixties or seventies with active or convalescent COVID-19.

The chain uses TRBV27 and TRBJ1-4; 9 nucleotides match TRBD1. This CDR3 is 15 amino acids long. Germline V gene sequence: CDR1 MNHEY, CDR2 SMNVEV (reference sequence). J gave up 8 bases and V 4 bases, and 8 bases lay outside the gene matches. CDR3: CASSSPGQGNEKLFF. In DNA form, the CDR3 reads TGTGCCAGCAGTTCACCGGGACAGGGAAACGAAAAACTGTTTTTT.

This clone was recorded at least ten times. V gene TRBV27 combines with J gene TRBJ1-2; 10 bases match TRBD1. Per germline, CDR1 MNHEY and CDR2 SMNVEV (reference sequence). CDR3 length equals 15 residues. Trimming at V came to 3 bases and at J to 7 bases, leaving 8 bases not matched to a gene. The CDR3, as DNA: TGTGCCAGCAGTTTTGGTGACAGGGGGCGGGGTGGCTACACCTTC. As protein: CASSFGDRGRGGYTF.

This sequence joins TRBV7-9 and TRBJ1-2; D uncertain. The CDR3 length is 14 residues. Germline CDR1 is SEHNR and CDR2 is FQNEAQ (reference sequence). Trimming took off 6 bases at V and 1 base at J, with 12 bases between the two ends. As DNA, the CDR3 is TGTGCCAGCAGTCGGAGTCCAAGTAACTATGGCTACACCTTC. The encoded protein is CASSRSPSNYGYTF.

The chain has TRBV5-6 and TRBJ2-3; 9 bases align to TRBD2. The trim removed 4 bases at V and 1 base at J, leaving 7 bases unmatched. Germline CDR1 reads SGHDT; CDR2 reads YYEEEE. The CDR3 contains 16 residues. The DNA of the CDR3 is TGTGCCAGCAGCCCGGGAATAGCGGGGGGCACAGATACGCAGTATTTT. Translation gives CASSPGIAGGTDTQYF.

The chain has TRBV5-1 and TRBJ2-1, with 7 bases lining up with TRBD1. Trimming at V came to 1 base and at J to 5 bases, leaving 3 bases not matched to a gene. The germline V gene has CDR1 SGHRS and CDR2 YFSETQ. The CDR3 runs to 14 residues. In DNA, the CDR3 is TGCGCCAGCAGCTTGTACGGGACAGACAATGAGCAGTTCTTC. This translates into CASSLYGTDNEQFF.

The chain combines TRBV7-7 with TRBJ2-2; D is perhaps TRBD1 (5 bases). The V end was cut by 3 bases, the J end by 7 bases, with 9 bases between. The CDR3 extends over 13 amino acids. Germline lookup yields CDR1 SSHAT and CDR2 FNYEAQ (reference sequence). The CDR3 loop reads CASSFTGGGELFF. As DNA, the CDR3 is TGTGCCAGCAGCTTTACAGGCGGCGGGGAGCTGTTTTTT.

The chain combines TRBV7-6 with TRBJ2-1; 9 nucleotides align to TRBD1. Unmatched junction bases numbered 5, after V lost 5 bases and J lost 3 bases. The length of the CDR3 is 15 residues. The germline V gene encodes CDR1 SGHVS and CDR2 FNYEAQ. The DNA for the CDR3 is TGTGCCAGCAGCCCTACAGGGGGCAACTACAATGAGCAGTTCTTC. Translated: CASSPTGGNYNEQFF.

The chain carries TRBV6-5 and TRBJ2-7, with 9 bases fitting TRBD2. Germline V gene sequence: CDR1 MNHEY, CDR2 SVGAGI. There are 14 residues in the CDR3. With 6 bases clipped from V and 3 bases from J, the junction kept 6 bases outside the gene matches. The CDR3 DNA is TGTGCCAGCAGACGCAGCGGGGGGCACTACGAGCAGTACTTC. This translates into CASRRSGGHYEQYF.

This rearrangement joins TRBV6-5 to TRBJ2-6, with D possibly TRBD1 on 6 matching bases. The CDR3 contains 15 residues. Germline V CDR1 and CDR2: MNHEY, SVGAGI. V was pared by 5 bases and J by 12 bases, with 20 bases between. CDR3 nucleotide sequence: TGTGCCAGCAGTACCCCTGGGACATCAGGGGCCGTCCTGACTTTC. As protein: CASSTPGTSGAVLTF.

The CDR3 DNA reads as TGCGCCAGCAGCCAAGATACGTCGGGAGGTGGCGAGCAGTACTTC. Residues: CASSQDTSGGGEQYF. The chain couples TRBV4-1 to TRBJ2-7; TRBD2 matches at 7 bases. The CDR3 length is 15 residues. The ends lost 0 bases at V and 6 bases at J; junction bases unmatched: 8. Germline assignment: CDR1 MGHRA and CDR2 YSYEKL.

The CDR3 is CASQGGGPGELFF. CDR3 nucleotides: TGTGCCAGTCAAGGGGGGGGACCCGGGGAGCTGTTTTTT. The rearrangement uses TRBV19 and TRBJ2-2; D might be TRBD2 (7 bases). CDR1 is LNHDA, CDR2 SQIVND, per germline (reference sequence). V dropped 8 bases and J dropped 6 bases, with 13 bases sitting between them. The CDR3 consists of 13 residues.

The gene calls are TRBV21-1 and TRBJ1-1; the table's TRBD1 call for D was not verified on the DNA. TRBV21-1 is given as a pseudogene. The CDR3 spans 18 residues. CDR3 amino acids: CASSKPRGDRGSDTEAFF. The CDR3 region has the DNA TGTGCCAGCAGCAAACCTCGGGGGGACAGGGGGTCGGACACTGAAGCTTTCTTT.

The chain couples TRBV6-5 to TRBJ1-2; TRBD1 matches at 7 bases. The CDR3 covers 13 residues. The V segment lost 5 bases and the J segment 3 bases; nucleotides outside the gene matches: 3. From germline, CDR1 is MNHEY and CDR2 SVGAGI. The CDR3 reads CASSLDRDYGYTF. DNA for the CDR3: TGTGCCAGCAGTCTTGACAGGGACTATGGCTACACCTTC.

The chain joins TRBV9 to TRBJ2-3; 13 bases are a match to TRBD2. CDR1 is SGDLS, CDR2 YYNGEE, per germline. The V segment lost 0 bases and the J segment 6 bases; nucleotides outside the gene matches: 1. CDR3 length: 15 amino acids. In DNA, the CDR3 is TGTGCCAGCAGCGTAGCGACTAGCGGGGGGGATACGCAGTATTTT. Its protein is CASSVATSGGDTQYF.

The V call is TRBV6-2 or TRBV6-3, the J call TRBJ1-5; D may be TRBD1 (6 bases). The ends were cut back, 0 bases at V and 7 bases at J, with 13 bases in the middle. The CDR3 sequence is 15 residues long. The germline V gene has CDR1 MNHEY and CDR2 SVGEGT. CDR3 bases: TGTGCCAGCAGTTACTCGTTACAGGGTGGCCAGCCCCAGCATTTT. Its translation is CASSYSLQGGQPQHF.

This clone has only a few counts. The CDR3 reads CATERRDSSPSSGNTIYF. CDR3 in DNA: TGTGCCACCGAAAGACGGGACAGCTCCCCGAGCTCTGGAAACACCATATATTTT. The V gene is TRBV15, the J gene TRBJ1-3; TRBD1 matches at 7 bases. J was trimmed by 0 bases and V by 8 bases; bases with no gene match: 16. Germline-derived CDR1 and CDR2 are LNHNV and YYDKDF (reference sequence). The CDR3 is 18 amino acids. The full variable domain, rest sourced from reference TRBV15 and TRBJ1-3, is DAMVIQNPRYQVTQFGKPVTLSCSQTLNHNVMYWYQQKSSQAPKLLFHYYDKDFNNEADTPDNFQSRRPNTSFCFLDIRSPGLGDTAMYLCATERRDSSPSSGNTIYFGEGSWLTVV.